This section outlines one T cell receptor (beta chain) sequence together with its context. TCRdb's table, derived via immunoSEQ multiplex PCR, lists solely in-frame clones and lacks some. The repertoire holds about 150,000 clones, with 85% to 95% as singletons. This record belongs to a study of control samples from healthy donors and cancer patients. CDR3 length equals 15 residues. Germline values: CDR1 MNHEY, CDR2 SMNVEV (reference sequence). J was trimmed by 4 bases and V by 5 bases; bases with no gene match: 5. This TCR was sampled from a man aged 35 to 55 in good health. The chain recombines TRBV27 with TRBJ2-1, with 10 bases aligning to TRBD1. Sequenced material: blood. In nucleotides, the CDR3 is TGTGCCAGCAGTCCAGGGACAGGGGATTACAATGAGCAGTTCTTC. Protein: CASSPGTGDYNEQFF.